The 15 T cell receptor beta chains below come from one sample, sequenced in a study of CD8+CD57+ T cells in acquired aplastic anemia. Profiling of TCR beta VDJ combinations and CDR3 sequences used genomic DNA as template. TCRdb analysed the reads with MiXCR anew, one entry per CDR3 protein. The sample contains roughly 180,000 distinct CDR3 sequences, 64% of which appear only once. Sequencing was performed on sorted CD4+, CD8+, or CD8+CD57+ T cells (not recorded which) from PBMCs. The receptor set was obtained from a human donor with severe aplastic anemia or a healthy control (not recorded which).

This clonotype is a singleton in its sample. The rearrangement joins TRBV20-1 to TRBJ2-7; 9 bases agree with TRBD2. The CDR3 is made up of 15 amino acids. From germline, CDR1 is DFQATT and CDR2 SNEGSKA (reference sequence). Trimming at V came to 0 bases and at J to 3 bases, leaving 6 bases not matched to a gene. The CDR3 DNA follows: TGCAGTGCTAGAGATCCTTTGCGGGGGGGCTACGAGCAGTACTTC. Translating it yields CSARDPLRGGYEQYF.

This clonotype has a count of ten or more. The J gene is TRBJ2-1, the V gene TRBV4-2, with D perhaps TRBD1 (5 bases). The germline V gene encodes CDR1 LGHNA and CDR2 YNFKEQ. V was shortened by 0 bases and J by 8 bases, with 8 bases between the two germline ends. This CDR3 has 13 residues. CDR3 protein: CASSQDREDEQFF. The DNA for the CDR3 is TGTGCCAGCAGCCAAGACAGGGAAGATGAGCAGTTCTTC.

This chain uses TRBV7-9 with TRBJ1-4; 10 bases fit TRBD1. Germline V CDR1 and CDR2: SEHNR, FQNEAQ (reference sequence). The CDR3 has 14 residues. The J segment lost 6 bases and the V segment lost 5 bases, leaving 3 bases of the junction unmatched. The CDR3 DNA is TGTGCCAGCAGCACCGGGACAGGGGATGAAAAACTGTTTTTT. Its protein is CASSTGTGDEKLFF.

This rearrangement joins TRBV19 to TRBJ1-5; tentative D call: TRBD1 (5 bases). V was shortened by 1 base and J by 7 bases, with 8 bases between the two germline ends. Germline V gene data show CDR1 as LNHDA and CDR2 as SQIVND (reference sequence). This CDR3 contains 13 residues. The CDR3 here is CASSIGGVQPQHF. The CDR3 coding sequence is TGTGCCAGTAGTATAGGAGGGGTGCAGCCCCAGCATTTT.

The genes are TRBV24-1 and TRBJ2-3; the match to TRBD2 covers 11 bases. This CDR3 is 16 amino acids long. CDR1 and CDR2 from the germline V gene are KGHDR and SFDVKD. Losses at the gene ends were 3 bases for V and 2 bases for J; bases not matched to a gene: 3. CDR3 sequence reads: CATSDASGGPTDTQYF. Here the CDR3 DNA reads TGTGCCACCAGTGATGCTAGCGGGGGGCCCACAGATACGCAGTATTTT.

This clonotype was counted ten times or more. The V call is TRBV24-1, the J call TRBJ2-3, with no clear D. The length of the CDR3 is 9 residues. The V end lost 10 bases, the J end lost 10 bases, and 8 bases lay between the germline ends. Germline-derived CDR1 and CDR2 are KGHDR and SFDVKD. CDR3 bases: TGTGCCACTGTTCGGGCGCAGTATTTT. Protein product: CATVRAQYF.

The chain combines TRBV5-1 with TRBJ2-7; 9 bases fit TRBD2. The V gene end was trimmed by 4 bases and the J gene end by 2 bases; junction bases not matched to a gene: 7. Germline CDR1 is SGHRS and CDR2 is YFSETQ. CDR3 length: 15 residues. CDR3 sequence: CASSGLSGGTYEQYF. DNA of the CDR3: TGCGCCAGCAGCGGGCTTAGCGGGGGCACCTACGAGCAGTACTTC. The variable domain in full, with the rest retrieved from reference TRBV5-1 and TRBJ2-7, is KAGVTQTPRYLIKTRGQQVTLSCSPISGHRSVSWYQQTPGQGLQFLFEYFSETQRNKGNFPGRFSGRQFSNSRSEMNVSTLELGDSALYLCASSGLSGGTYEQYFGPGTRLTVT.

The rearrangement joins TRBV7-9 to TRBJ1-2; tentative D call: TRBD1 (6 bases). V was cut by 5 bases and J by 8 bases, with 15 bases left in between. The CDR3 length is 13 residues. CDR1 and CDR2 (germline): SEHNR, FQNEAQ (reference sequence). The CDR3 DNA is TGTGCCAGCAGCCCCCGAACAGGGTGGGGCTACACCTTC. Residues: CASSPRTGWGYTF.

The chain is built from TRBV2 and TRBJ2-3, with 8 positions matching TRBD1. The CDR3 loop spans 12 amino acids. Per germline, CDR1 SNHLY and CDR2 FYNNEI. With V trimmed by 6 bases and J by 14 bases, 10 bases remained unmatched. CDR3 in amino acids: CASRQGGFDGYF. The CDR3 bases are TGTGCCAGCAGACAGGGGGGATTCGACGGGTATTTT. The full variable domain, rest sourced from reference TRBV2 and TRBJ2-3, is EPEVTQTPSHQVTQMGQEVILRCVPISNHLYFYWYRQILGQKVEFLVSFYNNEISEKSEIFDDQFSVERPDGSNFTLKIRSTKLEDSAMYFCASRQGGFDGYFGPGTRLTVL.

The V call is TRBV5-1, the J call TRBJ2-3, with 8 bases aligning to TRBD1. CDR3 length: 15 residues. Germline values: CDR1 SGHRS, CDR2 YFSETQ. V was clipped by 4 bases and J by 5 bases; unmatched bases: 9. The CDR3 sequence: CASSGYRGSKDTQYF. CDR3 sequence (DNA): TGCGCCAGCAGCGGCTACAGGGGGTCGAAAGATACGCAGTATTTT.

Turning to this clonotype: This may arise from a read error, as a much more abundant clone is one base away. This sequence joins TRBV28 and TRBJ2-5; D not certain. CDR3 length equals 12 residues. Germline V lookup: CDR1 MDHEN, CDR2 SYDVKM. V was shortened by 5 bases and J by 5 bases, with 9 bases between the two germline ends. CDR3 DNA: TGTGCCAGCAGTCTTCAGTCGGAGACCCAGTACTTC. It specifies CASSLQSETQYF.

CDR3 sequence (DNA): TGTGCCAGCAGCTTAGCCCAGGGGGCGCTAGGTCGCACGCAGTATTTT. It encodes CASSLAQGALGRTQYF. The chain has TRBV7-9 and TRBJ2-3; TRBD1 agrees at 8 bases. The germline gives CDR1 SEHNR, CDR2 FQNEAQ (reference sequence). J lost 9 bases, V lost 0 bases, and 11 bases had no gene match. The CDR3 runs 16 residues.

The chain joins TRBV10-3 to TRBJ2-7; D is unresolved. Between the trimmed V and J ends, which lost 3 bases and 6 bases, there was a span of 9 bases. The CDR3 covers 12 residues. Germline values: CDR1 ENHRY, CDR2 SYGVKD. CDR3 residues: CAISEPKGEQYF. The CDR3, as DNA: TGTGCCATCAGTGAACCAAAAGGCGAGCAGTACTTC.

A single count supports this clonotype. The junction departs from the called germline gene at one end, perhaps through a read error. This chain joins TRBV20-1 and TRBJ2-7; D call uncertain. The CDR3 has 14 amino acids. The germline V gene encodes CDR1 DFQATT and CDR2 SNEGSKA (reference sequence). CDR3 coding DNA: TGCAGTGCCAGATTCTATGGCCTTAACTACGAGCAGTGCTTC. Its protein is CSARFYGLNYEQCF.

The chain links TRBV20-1 to TRBJ2-5; 8 nucleotides line up with TRBD2. The CDR3 loop spans 13 amino acids. CDR1 is DFQATT and CDR2 is SNEGSKA in the germline V gene (reference sequence). The V and J ends lost 5 bases and 5 bases, in that order; junction bases with no gene match: 7. DNA for the CDR3: TGCAGTGCTCCTAAGACTAGCGTGGAGACCCAGTACTTC. Translating it yields CSAPKTSVETQYF.